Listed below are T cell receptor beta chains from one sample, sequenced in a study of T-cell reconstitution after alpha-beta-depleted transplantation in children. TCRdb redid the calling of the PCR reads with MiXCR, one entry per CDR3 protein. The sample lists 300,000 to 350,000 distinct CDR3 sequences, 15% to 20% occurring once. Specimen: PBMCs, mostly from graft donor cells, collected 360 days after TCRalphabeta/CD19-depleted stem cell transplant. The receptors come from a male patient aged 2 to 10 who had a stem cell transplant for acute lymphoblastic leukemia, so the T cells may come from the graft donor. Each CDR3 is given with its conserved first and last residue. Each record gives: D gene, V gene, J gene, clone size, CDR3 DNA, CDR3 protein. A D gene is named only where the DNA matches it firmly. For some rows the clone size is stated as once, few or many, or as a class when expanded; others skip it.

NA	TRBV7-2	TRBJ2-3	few	TGTGCCAGCAGCACCCGGGGGGCAGGGACAGATACGCAGTATTTT	CASSTRGAGTDTQYF
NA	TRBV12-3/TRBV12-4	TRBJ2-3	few	TGTGCCAGCAGTTCACCTTATACGCAGTATTTT	CASSSPYTQYF
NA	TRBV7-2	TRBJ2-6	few	TGTGCCAGCAGCTTAGCGGCCCCTGGGGCCAACGTCCTGACTTTC	CASSLAAPGANVLTF
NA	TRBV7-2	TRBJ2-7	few	TGTGCCAGCAGCTTATTTTCTCGTCGGGAGCAGTACTTC	CASSLFSRREQYF
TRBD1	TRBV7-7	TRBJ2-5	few	TGTGCTAGCAGCTTCAACAGGGGGCGCGAGGAGACCCAGTACTTC	CASSFNRGREETQYF
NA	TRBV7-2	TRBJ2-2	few	TGTGCCAGCAGCTTAGTTGGTTTGACCGGGGAGCTGTTTTTT	CASSLVGLTGELFF
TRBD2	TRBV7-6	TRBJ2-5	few	TGTGCCAGCGAAAGCGGGAGGTATGGGGAGACCCAGTACTTC	CASESGRYGETQYF
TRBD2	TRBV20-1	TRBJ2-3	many	TGCAGTGCTAGAGATTCGGTAACTAGCGGGGCGACAGATACGCAGTATTTT	CSARDSVTSGATDTQYF
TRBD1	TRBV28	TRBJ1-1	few	TGTGCCAGCAGTTTAGGGGGACAGGGAAGCACTGAAGCTTTCTTT	CASSLGGQGSTEAFF
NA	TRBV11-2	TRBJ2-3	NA	TGTGCCAGCAGCTTTGACCTACAGGTCCCGGCCGCAGATACGCAGTATTTT	CASSFDLQVPAADTQYF
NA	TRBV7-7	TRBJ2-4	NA	TGTGCTAGCAGCTTAAGGGGGGGACTACCTAAACTCCTAGCCAAAAACATTCAGTACTTC	CASSLRGGLPKLLAKNIQYF
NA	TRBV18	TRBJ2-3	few	TGTGCCAGCTCACCAGACATCGCAAATACGCAGTATTTT	CASSPDIANTQYF
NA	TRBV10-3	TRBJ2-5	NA	TGTGCCACGCGGGACAGCAGCCAAGAGACCCAGTACTTC	CATRDSSQETQYF
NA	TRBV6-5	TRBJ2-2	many	TGTGCCAGCAGTTACCAAGGGAGGACCGGGGAGCTGTTTTTT	CASSYQGRTGELFF
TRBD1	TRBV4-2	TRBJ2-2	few	TGTGCCAGCAGCCAAGACAGGAGACAGGGAACCGGGGAGCTGTTTTTT	CASSQDRRQGTGELFF
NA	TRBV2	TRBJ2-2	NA	TGTGCCTCCACCTCCGGGCTCGCCACCGGGGAGCTGTTTTTT	CASTSGLATGELFF
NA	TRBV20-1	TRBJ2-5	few	TGCAGTGCTAGCGGGAGCCGGGGAACCGAAGAGACCCAGTACTTC	CSASGSRGTEETQYF
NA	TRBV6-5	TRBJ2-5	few	TGTGCCAGCAGTTCTCTCCCCTTGGGTCACAAGACCCAGTACTTC	CASSSLPLGHKTQYF
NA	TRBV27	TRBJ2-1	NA	TGTGCCAGCAGTCACTACTTGTCAGGGGGGAATGAGCAGTTCTTC	CASSHYLSGGNEQFF
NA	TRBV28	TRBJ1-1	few	TGTGCCAGCAGTTTCCACGGAATGAACACTGAAGCTTTCTTT	CASSFHGMNTEAFF
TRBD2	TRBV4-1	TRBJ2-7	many	TGCGCCAGCAGCCAAGTGGGACTAGCCTACGAGCAGTACTTC	CASSQVGLAYEQYF
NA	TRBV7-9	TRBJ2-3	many	TGTGCCAGCAGCTTATTGGAGGGACCGACCACAGATACGCAGTATTTT	CASSLLEGPTTDTQYF
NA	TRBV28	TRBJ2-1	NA	TGTGCCAGCAGTTTTCGGGTCGGCAATGAGCAGTTCTTC	CASSFRVGNEQFF
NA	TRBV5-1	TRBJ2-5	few	TGCGCCAGCAGTTTTATGTCAGCGACCCTCCTTCAAGAGACCCAGTACTTC	CASSFMSATLLQETQYF
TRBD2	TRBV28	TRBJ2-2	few	TGTGCCAGCAGTTTAAGGCTCCTAGCGGGAGTTCCAGGGTCCGGGGAGCTGTTTTTT	CASSLRLLAGVPGSGELFF
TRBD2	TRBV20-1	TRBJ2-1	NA	TGCAGTGCGAACCTCCTGGCCTTTAGCGGGAGAGTCAATGAGCAGTTCTTC	CSANLLAFSGRVNEQFF
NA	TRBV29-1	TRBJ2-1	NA	TGCAGCGTCCTAACAGGGCCGATCTACAGTGAGCAGTTCTTC	CSVLTGPIYSEQFF
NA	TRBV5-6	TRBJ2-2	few	TGTGCCAGCAGCCTCCCGAGGACCTCCCCCGGGGAGCTGTTTTTT	CASSLPRTSPGELFF
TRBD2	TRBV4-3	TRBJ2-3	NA	TGCGCCAGCAGCCAAGATTTACTAGCGCGGATAGATACGCAGTATTTT	CASSQDLLARIDTQYF
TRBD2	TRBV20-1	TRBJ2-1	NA	TGCAGTGCTAGAGTGCCGCGGGGGTTTACCTACAATGAGCAGTTCTTC	CSARVPRGFTYNEQFF
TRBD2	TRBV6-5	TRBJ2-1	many	TGTGCCAGCAGTTCTGGGAGGGAGACACACAATGAGCAGTTCTTC	CASSSGRETHNEQFF
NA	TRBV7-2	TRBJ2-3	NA	TGTGCCAGCAGCTTAACCCCCGGACAAGAAAGCACAGATACGCAGTATTTT	CASSLTPGQESTDTQYF